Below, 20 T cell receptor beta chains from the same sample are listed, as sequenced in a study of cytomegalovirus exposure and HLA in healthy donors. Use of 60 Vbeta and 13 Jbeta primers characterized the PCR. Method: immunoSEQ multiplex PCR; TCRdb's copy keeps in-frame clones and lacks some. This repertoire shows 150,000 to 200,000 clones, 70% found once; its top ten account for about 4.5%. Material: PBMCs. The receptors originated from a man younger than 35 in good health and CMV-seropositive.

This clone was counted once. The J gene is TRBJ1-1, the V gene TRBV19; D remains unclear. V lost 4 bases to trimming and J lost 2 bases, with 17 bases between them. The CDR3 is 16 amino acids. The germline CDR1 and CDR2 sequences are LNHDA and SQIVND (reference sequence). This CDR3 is CASSTGFRRSNTEAFF. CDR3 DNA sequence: TGTGCCAGTAGTACGGGGTTCCGCAGGTCAAACACTGAAGCTTTCTTT.

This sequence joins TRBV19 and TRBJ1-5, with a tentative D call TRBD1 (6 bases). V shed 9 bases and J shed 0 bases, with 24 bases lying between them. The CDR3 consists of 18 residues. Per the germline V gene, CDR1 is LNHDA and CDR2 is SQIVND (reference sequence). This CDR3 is CASEDWGGQDHSNQPQHF. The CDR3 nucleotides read TGTGCCAGCGAGGACTGGGGGGGACAAGATCATAGCAATCAGCCCCAGCATTTT.

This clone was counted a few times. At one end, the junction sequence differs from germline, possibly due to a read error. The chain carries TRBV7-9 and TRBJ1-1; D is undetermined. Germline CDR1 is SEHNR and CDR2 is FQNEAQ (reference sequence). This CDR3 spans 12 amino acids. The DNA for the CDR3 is TGTTCCAGCAGCTTAGGAGGGTCTGAAGCTTTCTTT. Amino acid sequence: CSSSLGGSEAFF. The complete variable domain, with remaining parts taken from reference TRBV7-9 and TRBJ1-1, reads DTGVSQNPRHKITKRGQNVTFRCDPISEHNRLYWYRQTLGQGPEFLTYFQNEAQLEKSRLLSDRFSAERPKGSFSTLEIQRTEQGDSAMYLCSSSLGGSEAFFGQGTRLTVV.

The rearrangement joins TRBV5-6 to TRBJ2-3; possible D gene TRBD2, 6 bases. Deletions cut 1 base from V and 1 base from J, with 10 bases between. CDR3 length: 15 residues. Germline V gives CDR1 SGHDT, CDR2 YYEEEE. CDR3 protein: CASSLSGDRTDTQYF. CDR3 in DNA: TGTGCCAGCAGCTTGTCGGGAGACCGCACAGATACGCAGTATTTT. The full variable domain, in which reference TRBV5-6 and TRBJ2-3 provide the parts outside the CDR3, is DAGVTQSPTHLIKTRGQQVTLRCSPKSGHDTVSWYQQALGQGPQFIFQYYEEEERQRGNFPDRFSGHQFPNYSSELNVNALLLGDSALYLCASSLSGDRTDTQYFGPGTRLTVL.

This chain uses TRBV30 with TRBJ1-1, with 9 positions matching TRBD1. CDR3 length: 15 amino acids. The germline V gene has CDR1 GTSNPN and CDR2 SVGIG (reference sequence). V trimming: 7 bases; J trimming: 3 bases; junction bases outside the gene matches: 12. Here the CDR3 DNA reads TGTGCCTCGCCGGGACAGGGCCCTCGGGACACTGAAGCTTTCTTT. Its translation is CASPGQGPRDTEAFF.

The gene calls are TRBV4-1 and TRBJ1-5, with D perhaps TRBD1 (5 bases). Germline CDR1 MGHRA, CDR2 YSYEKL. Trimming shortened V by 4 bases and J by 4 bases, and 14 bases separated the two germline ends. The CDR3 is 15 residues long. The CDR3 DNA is TGCGCCAGCAGCCTCTCGTCCGGGGGAAATCAGCCCCAGCATTTT. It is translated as CASSLSSGGNQPQHF.

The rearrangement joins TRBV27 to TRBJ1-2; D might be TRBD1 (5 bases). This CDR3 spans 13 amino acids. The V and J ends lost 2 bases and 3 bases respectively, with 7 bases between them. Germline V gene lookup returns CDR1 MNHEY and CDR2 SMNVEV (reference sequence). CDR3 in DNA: TGTGCCAGCAGTTTAGGGGGGGACTATGGCTACACCTTC. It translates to CASSLGGDYGYTF.

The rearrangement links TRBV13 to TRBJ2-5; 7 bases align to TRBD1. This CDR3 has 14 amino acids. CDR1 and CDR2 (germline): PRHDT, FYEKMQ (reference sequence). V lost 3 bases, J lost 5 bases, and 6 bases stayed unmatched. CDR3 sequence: CASSLTGLGETQYF. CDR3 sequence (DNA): TGTGCCAGCAGCTTGACAGGGCTGGGGGAGACCCAGTACTTC.

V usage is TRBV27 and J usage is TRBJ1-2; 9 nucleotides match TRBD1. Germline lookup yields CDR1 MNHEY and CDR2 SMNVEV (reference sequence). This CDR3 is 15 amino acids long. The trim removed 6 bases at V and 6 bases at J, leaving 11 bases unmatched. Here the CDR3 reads CASSPGQGLRDGYTF. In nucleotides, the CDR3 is TGTGCCAGCAGCCCGGGACAGGGTCTTAGGGATGGCTACACCTTC.

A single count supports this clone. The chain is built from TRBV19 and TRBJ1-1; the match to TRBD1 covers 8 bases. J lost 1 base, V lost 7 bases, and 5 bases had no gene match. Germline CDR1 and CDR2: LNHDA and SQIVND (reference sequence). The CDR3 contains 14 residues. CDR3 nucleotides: TGTGCCAGTATGACAGGGGACGCGAACACTGAAGCTTTCTTT. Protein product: CASMTGDANTEAFF.

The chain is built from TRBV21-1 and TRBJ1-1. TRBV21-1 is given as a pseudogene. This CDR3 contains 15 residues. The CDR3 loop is CASSKVGGCNTEAFF. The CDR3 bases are TGTGCCAGCAGCAAAGTGGGGGGATGTAACACTGAAGCTTTCTTT.

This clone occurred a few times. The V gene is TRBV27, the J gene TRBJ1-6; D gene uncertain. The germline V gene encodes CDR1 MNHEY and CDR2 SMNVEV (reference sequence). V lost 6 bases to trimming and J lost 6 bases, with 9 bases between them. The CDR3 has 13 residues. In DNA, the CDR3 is TGTGCCAGCAGGAAAGAGGGTAATTCACCCCTCCACTTT. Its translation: CASRKEGNSPLHF.

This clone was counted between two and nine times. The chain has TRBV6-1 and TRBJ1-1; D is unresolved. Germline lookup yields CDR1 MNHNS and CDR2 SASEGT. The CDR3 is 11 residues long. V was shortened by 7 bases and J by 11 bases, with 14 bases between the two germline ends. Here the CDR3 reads CASKDGDRAFF. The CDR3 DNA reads TGTGCCAGCAAGGACGGGGATCGGGCTTTCTTT.

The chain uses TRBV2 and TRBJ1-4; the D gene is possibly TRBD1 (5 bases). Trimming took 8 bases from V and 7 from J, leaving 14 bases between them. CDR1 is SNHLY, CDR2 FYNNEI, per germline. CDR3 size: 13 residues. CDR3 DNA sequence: TGTGCCAGCGCGGGAGGGGTTAGTGAAAAACTGTTTTTT. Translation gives CASAGGVSEKLFF. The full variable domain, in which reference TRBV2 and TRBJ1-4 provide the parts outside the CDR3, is EPEVTQTPSHQVTQMGQEVILRCVPISNHLYFYWYRQILGQKVEFLVSFYNNEISEKSEIFDDQFSVERPDGSNFTLKIRSTKLEDSAMYFCASAGGVSEKLFFGSGTQLSVL.

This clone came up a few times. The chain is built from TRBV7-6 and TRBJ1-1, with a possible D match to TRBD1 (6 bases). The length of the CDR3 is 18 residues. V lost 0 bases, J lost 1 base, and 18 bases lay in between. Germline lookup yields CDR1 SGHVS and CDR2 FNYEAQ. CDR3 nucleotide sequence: TGTGCCAGCAGCTTAGCCCCAGGGGCAGGTAGACCGAACACTGAAGCTTTCTTT. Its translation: CASSLAPGAGRPNTEAFF.

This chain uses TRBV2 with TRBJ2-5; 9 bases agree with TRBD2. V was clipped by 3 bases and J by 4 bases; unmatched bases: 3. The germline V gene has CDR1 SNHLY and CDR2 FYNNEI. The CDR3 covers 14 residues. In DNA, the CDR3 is TGTGCCAGCAGTGAGGGACTAGCCGTAGAGACCCAGTACTTC. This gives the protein CASSEGLAVETQYF.

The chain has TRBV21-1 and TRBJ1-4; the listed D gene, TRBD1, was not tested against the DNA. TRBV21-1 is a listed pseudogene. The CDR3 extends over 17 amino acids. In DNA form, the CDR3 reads TGTGCCAGCAGCATGACAGGGGCCCGTGCAACTAATGAAAAACTGTTTTTT. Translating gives CASSMTGARATNEKLFF.

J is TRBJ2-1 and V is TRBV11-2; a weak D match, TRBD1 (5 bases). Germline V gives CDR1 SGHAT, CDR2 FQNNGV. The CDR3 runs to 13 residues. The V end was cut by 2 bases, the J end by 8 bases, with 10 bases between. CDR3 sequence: CASSLRQNYEQFF. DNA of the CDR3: TGTGCCAGCAGCTTACGACAGAACTATGAGCAGTTCTTC.

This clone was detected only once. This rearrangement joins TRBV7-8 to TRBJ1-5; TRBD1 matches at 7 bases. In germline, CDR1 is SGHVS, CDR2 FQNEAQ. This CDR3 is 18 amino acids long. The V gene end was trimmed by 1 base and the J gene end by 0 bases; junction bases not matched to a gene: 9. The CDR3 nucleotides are TGTGCCAGCAGCTTAGTACCCAGGGGGAGGTTTAGCAATCAGCCCCAGCATTTT. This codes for CASSLVPRGRFSNQPQHF.

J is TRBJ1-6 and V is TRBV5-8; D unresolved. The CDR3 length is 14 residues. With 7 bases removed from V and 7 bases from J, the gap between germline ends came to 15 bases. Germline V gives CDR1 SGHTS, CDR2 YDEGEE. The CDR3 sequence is CASFPGWSNSPLHF. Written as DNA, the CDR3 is TGTGCCAGCTTCCCTGGATGGAGCAATTCACCCCTCCACTTT.